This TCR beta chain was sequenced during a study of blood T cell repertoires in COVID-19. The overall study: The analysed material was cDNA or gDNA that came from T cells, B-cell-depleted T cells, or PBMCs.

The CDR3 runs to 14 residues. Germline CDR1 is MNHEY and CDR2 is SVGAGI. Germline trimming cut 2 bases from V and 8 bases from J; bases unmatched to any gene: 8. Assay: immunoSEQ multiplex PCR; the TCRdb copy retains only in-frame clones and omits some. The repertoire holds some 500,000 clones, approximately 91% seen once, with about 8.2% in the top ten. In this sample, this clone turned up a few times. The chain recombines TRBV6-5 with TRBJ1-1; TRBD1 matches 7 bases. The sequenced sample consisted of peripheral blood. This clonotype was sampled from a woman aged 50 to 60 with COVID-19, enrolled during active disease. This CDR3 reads CASSYLSTGREAFF. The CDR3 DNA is TGTGCCAGCAGTTACCTGTCGACAGGGAGAGAAGCTTTCTTT.